This is a list of T cell receptor beta chains from one sample in a study of metastatic and nonmetastatic thyroid tumors. TCRdb reprocessed the PCR reads using MiXCR. This table holds under 15,000 clones, under 30% found once. The material sequenced was tumor tissue. These receptors all stem from a female donor with papillary thyroid cancer or a benign thyroid nodule (not recorded which). Some clones in this sample may be carry-over from other donors' samples. CDR3s include the opening cysteine and the closing phenylalanine or tryptophan. The order of the fields is clone size, D gene, J gene, V gene, CDR3 protein, CDR3 DNA. A D gene is named only where the DNA matches it firmly. Clone size is given for some rows only: seen once, a few or many times, or a class if the clone is expanded.

abundance: -; d_gene: TRBD2; j_gene: TRBJ2-7; v_gene: TRBV9; CDR3aa: CASSTSGTSSEQYF; CDR3nt: TGTGCCAGCAGCACGAGCGGGACTAGTAGCGAGCAGTACTTC
abundance: many; d_gene: TRBD1; j_gene: TRBJ1-2; v_gene: TRBV2; CDR3aa: CASKPTGVNYGYTF; CDR3nt: TGTGCCAGCAAGCCCACAGGGGTTAATTATGGCTACACCTTC
abundance: many; d_gene: TRBD2; j_gene: TRBJ2-2; v_gene: TRBV4-1; CDR3aa: CASSQDSGVAGGTGELFF; CDR3nt: TGCGCCAGCAGCCAAGATAGTGGAGTAGCGGGAGGGACCGGGGAGCTGTTTTTT
abundance: -; d_gene: -; j_gene: TRBJ1-2; v_gene: TRBV20-1; CDR3aa: CSAREGAPSIGYTF; CDR3nt: TGCAGTGCTAGAGAAGGGGCACCTTCTATAGGCTACACCTTC
abundance: few; d_gene: -; j_gene: TRBJ2-1; v_gene: TRBV28; CDR3aa: CASRAPAGSYNEQFF; CDR3nt: TGTGCCAGCAGAGCCCCGGCGGGGTCCTACAATGAGCAGTTCTTC
abundance: few; d_gene: TRBD2; j_gene: TRBJ2-6; v_gene: TRBV6-1; CDR3aa: CASAGGGAGANVLTF; CDR3nt: TGTGCCAGCGCGGGAGGGGGCGCTGGGGCCAACGTCCTGACTTTC
abundance: medium-sized; d_gene: -; j_gene: TRBJ1-1; v_gene: TRBV10-2; CDR3aa: CASSEGPMNTEAFF; CDR3nt: TGCGCCAGCAGTGAGGGTCCCATGAACACTGAAGCTTTCTTT
abundance: -; d_gene: TRBD1; j_gene: TRBJ1-1; v_gene: TRBV27; CDR3aa: CASSWTGDTEAFF; CDR3nt: TGTGCCAGCAGTTGGACAGGGGACACTGAAGCTTTCTTT
abundance: few; d_gene: -; j_gene: TRBJ2-2; v_gene: TRBV29-1; CDR3aa: CSVHDTGELFF; CDR3nt: TGCAGCGTCCACGACACTGGGGAGCTGTTTTTT
abundance: -; d_gene: -; j_gene: TRBJ1-4; v_gene: TRBV6-6; CDR3aa: CASSYTASTTNEKLFF; CDR3nt: TGTGCCAGCAGTTACACAGCCAGCACAACTAATGAAAAACTGTTTTTT
abundance: medium-sized; d_gene: -; j_gene: TRBJ1-5; v_gene: TRBV2; CDR3aa: CASNYLGPNQPQHF; CDR3nt: TGTGCCAGCAATTACCTTGGACCCAATCAGCCCCAGCATTTT
abundance: many; d_gene: -; j_gene: TRBJ1-1; v_gene: TRBV5-4; CDR3aa: CASSLDPGLGTEAFF; CDR3nt: TGTGCCAGCAGCTTGGATCCGGGACTGGGCACTGAAGCTTTCTTT
abundance: -; d_gene: -; j_gene: TRBJ1-5; v_gene: TRBV5-1; CDR3aa: CASSLEGHLNQPHHF; CDR3nt: TGCGCCAGCAGCTTGGAAGGGCATCTCAATCAGCCCCATCATTTT
abundance: many; d_gene: -; j_gene: TRBJ1-4; v_gene: TRBV7-3; CDR3aa: CASSLGGTNEKLFF; CDR3nt: TGTGCCAGCAGCCTCGGGGGCACTAATGAAAAACTGTTTTTT
abundance: -; d_gene: -; j_gene: TRBJ1-5; v_gene: TRBV7-9; CDR3aa: CASILWTENQPQHF; CDR3nt: TGTGCCAGCATCTTATGGACAGAGAATCAGCCCCAGCATTTT
abundance: medium-sized; d_gene: -; j_gene: TRBJ1-1; v_gene: TRBV28; CDR3aa: CASSTPQRVNTEAFF; CDR3nt: TGTGCCAGCAGTACACCTCAACGGGTGAACACTGAAGCTTTCTTT
abundance: medium-sized; d_gene: -; j_gene: TRBJ2-7; v_gene: TRBV7-2; CDR3aa: CASSTYLGEQYF; CDR3nt: TGTGCCAGCAGCACCTACTTAGGGGAGCAGTACTTC
abundance: -; d_gene: TRBD2; j_gene: TRBJ2-7; v_gene: TRBV5-6; CDR3aa: CAISGGTLYEQYF; CDR3nt: TGTGCCATCAGCGGGGGGACACTATACGAGCAGTACTTC
abundance: medium-sized; d_gene: -; j_gene: TRBJ2-7; v_gene: TRBV27; CDR3aa: CASSKTRVYEQYF; CDR3nt: TGTGCCAGCAGTAAGACCAGGGTGTACGAGCAGTACTTC
abundance: -; d_gene: -; j_gene: TRBJ1-6; v_gene: TRBV6-6; CDR3aa: CASSYGQNSPLHF; CDR3nt: TGTGCCAGCAGTTATGGGCAGAATTCACCCCTCCACTTT
abundance: -; d_gene: TRBD2; j_gene: TRBJ2-7; v_gene: TRBV7-2; CDR3aa: CASSSGRGYEQYF; CDR3nt: TGTGCCAGCAGCTCAGGGAGGGGCTACGAGCAGTACTTC
abundance: medium-sized; d_gene: -; j_gene: TRBJ1-2; v_gene: TRBV24-1; CDR3aa: CATSLNEGSEGYTF; CDR3nt: TGTGCCACCAGTCTAAATGAGGGGAGCGAGGGCTACACCTTC
abundance: medium-sized; d_gene: TRBD2; j_gene: TRBJ2-1; v_gene: TRBV20-1; CDR3aa: CSAAARLAGGNEQFF; CDR3nt: TGCAGTGCTGCTGCCCGACTAGCGGGAGGCAATGAGCAGTTCTTC
abundance: many; d_gene: -; j_gene: TRBJ2-5; v_gene: TRBV19; CDR3aa: CASSILVSKTQYF; CDR3nt: TGTGCCAGTAGTATTTTAGTGTCGAAGACCCAGTACTTC
abundance: many; d_gene: -; j_gene: TRBJ1-4; v_gene: TRBV28; CDR3aa: CASSLSRDHEKLFF; CDR3nt: TGTGCCAGCAGTTTATCCAGGGATCATGAAAAACTGTTTTTT
abundance: -; d_gene: -; j_gene: TRBJ1-6; v_gene: TRBV11-1; CDR3aa: CACSHPRVAYNSPLHF; CDR3nt: TGTGCCTGCAGCCATCCCCGAGTGGCCTATAATTCACCCCTCCACTTT
abundance: few; d_gene: -; j_gene: TRBJ2-7; v_gene: TRBV30; CDR3aa: CAWSVLKGYEQYF; CDR3nt: TGTGCCTGGAGTGTATTAAAGGGCTACGAGCAGTACTTC
abundance: many; d_gene: TRBD2; j_gene: TRBJ2-3; v_gene: TRBV7-9; CDR3aa: CASSPSGAPTDTQYF; CDR3nt: TGTGCCAGCAGCCCCAGCGGGGCTCCCACAGATACGCAGTATTTT
abundance: -; d_gene: -; j_gene: TRBJ2-7; v_gene: TRBV6-1; CDR3aa: CASSLATRKPFEQYF; CDR3nt: TGTGCCAGCAGTTTAGCGACTAGAAAACCCTTCGAGCAGTACTTC
abundance: -; d_gene: -; j_gene: TRBJ1-1; v_gene: TRBV20-1; CDR3aa: CSGVGNTEAFF; CDR3nt: TGCAGTGGGGTGGGGAACACTGAAGCTTTCTTT
abundance: -; d_gene: TRBD1; j_gene: TRBJ1-2; v_gene: TRBV7-2; CDR3aa: CASSPGTGEAGYTF; CDR3nt: TGTGCCAGCAGTCCCGGGACAGGGGAGGCTGGCTACACCTTC
abundance: many; d_gene: TRBD2; j_gene: TRBJ2-1; v_gene: TRBV5-1; CDR3aa: CASSSLAGGFNEQFF; CDR3nt: TGCGCCAGCAGTTCTCTAGCGGGAGGATTCAATGAGCAGTTCTTC
abundance: few; d_gene: TRBD2; j_gene: TRBJ2-7; v_gene: TRBV6-5; CDR3aa: CASSWGGRSYYQYF; CDR3nt: TGTGCCAGCAGTTGGGGGGGGAGGTCCTACTATCAGTACTTC
abundance: medium-sized; d_gene: -; j_gene: TRBJ1-1; v_gene: TRBV19; CDR3aa: CASSILEGGNTEAFF; CDR3nt: TGTGCCAGTAGTATACTCGAAGGGGGGAACACTGAAGCTTTCTTT
abundance: -; d_gene: TRBD2; j_gene: TRBJ2-3; v_gene: TRBV20-1; CDR3aa: CSARPLAGGTDTQYF; CDR3nt: TGCAGTGCTAGGCCCCTAGCGGGAGGCACAGATACGCAGTATTTT
abundance: -; d_gene: -; j_gene: TRBJ2-1; v_gene: TRBV11-2; CDR3aa: CAIILEPLDEQFF; CDR3nt: TGTGCCATCATCTTAGAGCCTCTCGATGAGCAGTTCTTC